The rows below give T cell receptor beta chains drawn from one sample of a study of cytotoxic CD8 clonotypes in ibrutinib-treated CLL. Assay used: immunoSEQ multiplex PCR; TCRdb lists only in-frame clones, some missing. The table has roughly 53,000 clones, roughly 50% seen once. Sample: PBMCs, taken at disease progression, from a patient treated with ibrutinib. The source of these receptors is a human donor with chronic lymphocytic leukemia. Each CDR3 is given without its conserved first and last residue. The D gene is left open where the match is weak.

V gene,D gene,CDR3 protein
TRBV29-1,-,SVDKQF
TRBV30,-,AWSVLPSSTGANVLT
TRBV7-2,-,ASSFGGSEAF
TRBV6-4,TRBD1,ASSDSTPGTVNTGELF
TRBV5-6,-,ASSWPGTGEETQY
TRBV5-1,TRBD1,ASSTGQGHSPLH
TRBV7-9,-,ASSPLGGIGNQPQH
TRBV18,-,ASSPDKALNTEAF
TRBV7-6,-,ASSYHAGVTEAF
TRBV11-1,-,ASSPQGSPLSYEQY
TRBV11-1,TRBD2,ASSLPAGVEQY
TRBV28,-,ASSLPAGDNYGYT
TRBV9,-,ASSVGSVSNYGYT
TRBV10-2,-,ASSEGGNTEAF
TRBV5-5,TRBD1,ASSPRTGTSYEQY
TRBV5-4,-,ASSLDLTPSGNTIY
TRBV10-3,TRBD1,AIGGQGEVNYGYT
TRBV5-6,-,ASSLQGVETQY
TRBV5-1,TRBD1,ASSLTTGTEETQY
TRBV5-1,TRBD2,ASSPLGREGLRTDTQY
TRBV25-1,-,ASSEFGQTGNTIY
TRBV30,TRBD1,AWTPGQGFGYT
TRBV5-1,-,ASSQGDSGNTIY
TRBV6-1,-,ASTPTNSNQPQH
TRBV11-1,TRBD2,ASSFSGGPGDTQY
TRBV30,-,AWSVSAAGELF
TRBV7-9,TRBD2,ASSLVLTGGATGELF
TRBV30,-,AWSRQVEQPQH
TRBV9,-,ASSPLWNEQF
TRBV7-9,TRBD2,ASSPGLAGEGEQF
TRBV28,-,ASRSSDTQY
TRBV28,TRBD1,ASSLAGTGSYEQY